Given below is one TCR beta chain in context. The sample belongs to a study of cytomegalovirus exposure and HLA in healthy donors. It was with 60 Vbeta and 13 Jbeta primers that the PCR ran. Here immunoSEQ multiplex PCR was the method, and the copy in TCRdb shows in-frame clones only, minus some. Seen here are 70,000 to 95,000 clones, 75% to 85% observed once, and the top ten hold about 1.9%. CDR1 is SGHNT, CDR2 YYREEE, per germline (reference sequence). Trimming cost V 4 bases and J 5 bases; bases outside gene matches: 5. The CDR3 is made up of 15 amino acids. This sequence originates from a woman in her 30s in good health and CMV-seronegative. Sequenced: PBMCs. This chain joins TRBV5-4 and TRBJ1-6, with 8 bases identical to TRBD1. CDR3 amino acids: CASSDGQGNNSPLHF. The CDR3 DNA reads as TGTGCCAGCAGCGACGGACAGGGCAATAATTCACCCCTCCACTTT.